This T cell receptor beta chain was recorded in a study of control samples from healthy donors and cancer patients. Libraries were prepared by immunoSEQ multiplex PCR; TCRdb keeps only in-frame clonotypes and omits some of them. The sample has around 110,000 clones, around 89% seen once. This clone appeared once. V dropped 5 bases and J dropped 0 bases, with 13 bases sitting between them. The CDR3 spans 16 residues. Germline V lookup: CDR1 MNHNY, CDR2 SVGAGI (reference sequence). Sequencing input: PBMCs. The TCR comes from a woman aged 50 to 65 with colorectal cancer. The gene calls are TRBV6-6 and TRBJ1-4; D is perhaps TRBD1 (6 bases). CDR3 DNA: TGTGCCAGCAGTCCCAGGGGAACCACAACTAATGAAAAACTGTTTTTT. Translation: CASSPRGTTTNEKLFF.